The rows below give T cell receptor beta chains drawn from one sample of a study of T-cell reconstitution after alpha-beta-depleted transplantation in children. TCRdb ran MiXCR on the PCR reads and lists one entry per CDR3 protein. The table shows about 300,000 distinct CDR3 sequences, with around 7.3% occurring only once. The material sequenced was peripheral blood, taken 360 days after TCRalphabeta/CD19-depleted stem cell transplant. The receptors come from a female patient between 2 and 10 years old who had a stem cell transplant for Fanconi anemia, so the T cells may come from the graft donor. CDR3s include the opening cysteine and the closing phenylalanine or tryptophan. The order of the fields is CDR3 protein, CDR3 DNA, V gene, J gene, clone size, D gene. D genes are given only for firm matches. Only part of the rows carry a size: once, few, many, or a class if the clone is expanded.

CDR3aa: CASSLSPGHEQYF; CDR3nt: TGTGCCAGCAGCTTAAGTCCAGGCCACGAGCAGTACTTC; v_gene: TRBV7-9; j_gene: TRBJ2-7; abundance: many; d_gene: -
CDR3aa: CSATEKRRLKADTQYF; CDR3nt: TGCAGTGCTACGGAAAAGAGGAGGCTCAAAGCAGATACGCAGTATTTT; v_gene: TRBV20-1; j_gene: TRBJ2-3; abundance: many; d_gene: -
CDR3aa: CSALSGSMYNEQFF; CDR3nt: TGCAGTGCTCTTAGCGGGAGTATGTACAATGAGCAGTTCTTC; v_gene: TRBV20-1; j_gene: TRBJ2-1; abundance: many; d_gene: TRBD2
CDR3aa: CASSQAFRDHVNSPLHF; CDR3nt: TGCGCCAGCAGCCAAGCTTTCCGGGACCACGTGAATTCACCCCTCCACTTT; v_gene: TRBV4-1; j_gene: TRBJ1-6; abundance: many; d_gene: -
CDR3aa: CATSRDPSTDTQYF; CDR3nt: TGTGCCACCAGCAGAGACCCCAGCACAGATACGCAGTATTTT; v_gene: TRBV15; j_gene: TRBJ2-3; abundance: many; d_gene: -
CDR3aa: CASSNTGGGHEQYF; CDR3nt: TGTGCCAGCAGTAATACAGGGGGCGGCCACGAGCAGTACTTC; v_gene: TRBV6-2/TRBV6-3; j_gene: TRBJ2-7; abundance: many; d_gene: TRBD1
CDR3aa: CASTPLAIDTGELFF; CDR3nt: TGCGCCAGCACCCCCCTAGCGATTGACACCGGGGAGCTGTTTTTT; v_gene: TRBV5-1; j_gene: TRBJ2-2; abundance: many; d_gene: -
CDR3aa: CASSEALLLQFSGDEQYF; CDR3nt: TGTGCCAGCAGTGAAGCCCTCCTTCTACAGTTTTCTGGAGACGAGCAGTACTTC; v_gene: TRBV6-1; j_gene: TRBJ2-7; abundance: many; d_gene: -
CDR3aa: CASSFVGSDYEQYF; CDR3nt: TGTGCCAGCAGCTTTGTCGGGTCCGACTACGAGCAGTACTTC; v_gene: TRBV7-3; j_gene: TRBJ2-7; abundance: few; d_gene: -
CDR3aa: CAINPPSGIDTQYF; CDR3nt: TGTGCCATCAACCCCCCTAGTGGGATAGATACGCAGTATTTT; v_gene: TRBV12-3/TRBV12-4; j_gene: TRBJ2-3; abundance: many; d_gene: -
CDR3aa: CASSQNWENTEAFF; CDR3nt: TGTGCCAGCAGCCAAAATTGGGAAAACACTGAAGCTTTCTTT; v_gene: TRBV7-9; j_gene: TRBJ1-1; abundance: -; d_gene: -
CDR3aa: CASSLRDYTDTQYF; CDR3nt: TGTGCCAGCAGCCTTAGGGACTACACAGATACGCAGTATTTT; v_gene: TRBV7-9; j_gene: TRBJ2-3; abundance: few; d_gene: TRBD2
CDR3aa: CASSPSIGGEQFF; CDR3nt: TGTGCCAGCAGTCCCTCGATAGGAGGGGAGCAGTTCTTC; v_gene: TRBV27; j_gene: TRBJ2-1; abundance: -; d_gene: -
CDR3aa: CSASDIVRGRGDTEAFF; CDR3nt: TGCAGTGCTAGTGATATCGTTAGGGGCAGGGGGGACACTGAAGCTTTCTTT; v_gene: TRBV20-1; j_gene: TRBJ1-1; abundance: many; d_gene: TRBD1
CDR3aa: CASSSGLSEAFF; CDR3nt: TGTGCCAGCAGCTCGGGTCTTAGTGAAGCTTTCTTT; v_gene: TRBV7-6; j_gene: TRBJ1-1; abundance: many; d_gene: -
CDR3aa: CSVPAGQRNTEAFF; CDR3nt: TGCAGCGTCCCAGCCGGGCAGCGGAACACTGAAGCTTTCTTT; v_gene: TRBV29-1; j_gene: TRBJ1-1; abundance: many; d_gene: -
CDR3aa: CALRVAGGTSYNEQFF; CDR3nt: TGTGCCTTAAGGGTAGCGGGGGGAACCAGCTACAATGAGCAGTTCTTC; v_gene: TRBV2; j_gene: TRBJ2-1; abundance: -; d_gene: TRBD2
CDR3aa: CASSSGGNEQFF; CDR3nt: TGTGCCAGCAGTTCAGGGGGGAATGAGCAGTTCTTC; v_gene: TRBV5-5; j_gene: TRBJ2-1; abundance: many; d_gene: -
CDR3aa: CASSSSSLLFYNEQFF; CDR3nt: TGTGCCAGCAGCTCCTCCTCTCTCTTATTCTACAATGAGCAGTTCTTC; v_gene: TRBV5-6; j_gene: TRBJ2-1; abundance: few; d_gene: -
CDR3aa: CASRRLAGQPPYNEQFF; CDR3nt: TGTGCCAGCAGGCGGCTGGCGGGTCAGCCACCCTACAATGAGCAGTTCTTC; v_gene: TRBV28; j_gene: TRBJ2-1; abundance: many; d_gene: -
CDR3aa: CASSLSWTNTEAFF; CDR3nt: TGTGCCAGCAGTTTAAGTTGGACGAACACTGAAGCTTTCTTT; v_gene: TRBV12-3/TRBV12-4; j_gene: TRBJ1-1; abundance: -; d_gene: -
CDR3aa: CSAFRLAGGTDTQYF; CDR3nt: TGCAGTGCGTTCAGACTAGCGGGGGGCACAGATACGCAGTATTTT; v_gene: TRBV20-1; j_gene: TRBJ2-3; abundance: many; d_gene: TRBD2
CDR3aa: CASSLPVAGGYTF; CDR3nt: TGCGCCAGCAGCTTGCCTGTGGCGGGTGGCTACACCTTC; v_gene: TRBV5-1; j_gene: TRBJ1-2; abundance: many; d_gene: -
CDR3aa: CASSVQGKAFF; CDR3nt: TGCGCCAGCAGCGTACAGGGAAAAGCTTTCTTT; v_gene: TRBV5-1; j_gene: TRBJ1-1; abundance: many; d_gene: -
CDR3aa: CASSYLAGGPLGETQYF; CDR3nt: TGTGCCAGCAGTTACTTAGCGGGGGGGCCATTGGGAGAGACCCAGTACTTC; v_gene: TRBV6-5; j_gene: TRBJ2-5; abundance: many; d_gene: TRBD2
CDR3aa: CASSAGQGYEKLFF; CDR3nt: TGTGCCAGCAGCGCGGGACAGGGGTATGAAAAACTGTTTTTT; v_gene: TRBV7-2; j_gene: TRBJ1-4; abundance: -; d_gene: TRBD1
CDR3aa: CASSLDSTDTQYF; CDR3nt: TGTGCCAGCAGTCTAGACAGCACAGATACGCAGTATTTT; v_gene: TRBV12-3/TRBV12-4; j_gene: TRBJ2-3; abundance: many; d_gene: -
CDR3aa: CASNLGPAGATDTQYF; CDR3nt: TGTGCCAGCAACTTGGGGCCAGCGGGGGCCACAGATACGCAGTATTTT; v_gene: TRBV7-9; j_gene: TRBJ2-3; abundance: many; d_gene: TRBD2
CDR3aa: CASSPPTPNYGYTF; CDR3nt: TGCGCCAGCAGCCCTCCGACACCGAACTATGGCTACACCTTC; v_gene: TRBV5-1; j_gene: TRBJ1-2; abundance: many; d_gene: -
CDR3aa: CASSPRRGLTEAFF; CDR3nt: TGTGCCAGCAGCCCCCGTAGGGGGCTTACTGAAGCTTTCTTT; v_gene: TRBV13; j_gene: TRBJ1-1; abundance: few; d_gene: TRBD1
CDR3aa: CASSDGPSRTDTQYF; CDR3nt: TGTGCCAGCAGTGATGGGCCCTCGCGCACAGATACGCAGTATTTT; v_gene: TRBV25-1; j_gene: TRBJ2-3; abundance: many; d_gene: -
CDR3aa: CASSYSMGYGYTF; CDR3nt: TGTGCCAGCAGTTACTCGATGGGATATGGCTACACCTTC; v_gene: TRBV6-5; j_gene: TRBJ1-2; abundance: many; d_gene: -
CDR3aa: CASSPEVGRGTGELFF; CDR3nt: TGCGCCAGCAGCCCCGAGGTGGGGCGCGGCACCGGGGAGCTGTTTTTT; v_gene: TRBV5-1; j_gene: TRBJ2-2; abundance: many; d_gene: -
CDR3aa: CASSFWASGTRADTQYF; CDR3nt: TGTGCCAGCAGTTTTTGGGCTAGCGGGACACGGGCAGATACGCAGTATTTT; v_gene: TRBV28; j_gene: TRBJ2-3; abundance: many; d_gene: TRBD2
CDR3aa: CATSAGVNYGYTF; CDR3nt: TGTGCCACCAGTGCGGGGGTGAACTATGGCTACACCTTC; v_gene: TRBV24-1; j_gene: TRBJ1-2; abundance: few; d_gene: -
CDR3aa: CASSLQLESYEQYF; CDR3nt: TGTGCCAGCAGTTTGCAGTTGGAATCCTACGAGCAGTACTTC; v_gene: TRBV7-9; j_gene: TRBJ2-7; abundance: many; d_gene: -
CDR3aa: CASSFRGNYGYTF; CDR3nt: TGTGCCAGCAGTTTTAGGGGGAACTATGGCTACACCTTC; v_gene: TRBV12-3/TRBV12-4; j_gene: TRBJ1-2; abundance: many; d_gene: -
CDR3aa: CTSSHALRAANQETQYF; CDR3nt: TGCACCAGCAGCCATGCCCTTCGGGCGGCAAACCAAGAGACCCAGTACTTC; v_gene: TRBV1; j_gene: TRBJ2-5; abundance: few; d_gene: -
CDR3aa: CASRDETGFISNEQFF; CDR3nt: TGTGCCAGCAGGGATGAGACAGGTTTCATTAGCAATGAGCAGTTCTTC; v_gene: TRBV12-3/TRBV12-4; j_gene: TRBJ2-1; abundance: many; d_gene: -
CDR3aa: CASSLDKAGPLANYEQYF; CDR3nt: TGTGCCAGCAGCTTAGATAAGGCGGGCCCCCTAGCCAACTACGAGCAGTACTTC; v_gene: TRBV11-2; j_gene: TRBJ2-7; abundance: -; d_gene: -
CDR3aa: CASSISGDGNTIYF; CDR3nt: TGTGCCAGCAGTATCTCAGGGGATGGAAACACCATATATTTT; v_gene: TRBV12-3/TRBV12-4; j_gene: TRBJ1-3; abundance: many; d_gene: -
CDR3aa: CASSQPGTSGYNEQFF; CDR3nt: TGCGCCAGCAGCCAACCCGGGACTAGCGGGTACAATGAGCAGTTCTTC; v_gene: TRBV4-1; j_gene: TRBJ2-1; abundance: many; d_gene: TRBD2
CDR3aa: CASGQDRLNTEAFF; CDR3nt: TGTGCCAGCGGCCAGGACAGGCTTAACACTGAAGCTTTCTTT; v_gene: TRBV11-2; j_gene: TRBJ1-1; abundance: many; d_gene: TRBD1
CDR3aa: CASSQDRGLFNTEAFF; CDR3nt: TGTGCCAGCAGCCAAGACAGGGGTTTATTCAATACTGAAGCTTTCTTT; v_gene: TRBV14; j_gene: TRBJ1-1; abundance: few; d_gene: -
CDR3aa: CSVEGNYGYTF; CDR3nt: TGCAGCGTGGAGGGGAACTATGGCTACACCTTC; v_gene: TRBV29-1; j_gene: TRBJ1-2; abundance: many; d_gene: -
CDR3aa: CASSPGWELFF; CDR3nt: TGTGCCAGCAGCCCTGGGTGGGAGCTGTTTTTT; v_gene: TRBV3-1; j_gene: TRBJ2-2; abundance: few; d_gene: -
CDR3aa: CATSRDSTLNTEAFF; CDR3nt: TGTGCCACCAGCAGAGATTCCACCTTGAACACTGAAGCTTTCTTT; v_gene: TRBV15; j_gene: TRBJ1-1; abundance: many; d_gene: -